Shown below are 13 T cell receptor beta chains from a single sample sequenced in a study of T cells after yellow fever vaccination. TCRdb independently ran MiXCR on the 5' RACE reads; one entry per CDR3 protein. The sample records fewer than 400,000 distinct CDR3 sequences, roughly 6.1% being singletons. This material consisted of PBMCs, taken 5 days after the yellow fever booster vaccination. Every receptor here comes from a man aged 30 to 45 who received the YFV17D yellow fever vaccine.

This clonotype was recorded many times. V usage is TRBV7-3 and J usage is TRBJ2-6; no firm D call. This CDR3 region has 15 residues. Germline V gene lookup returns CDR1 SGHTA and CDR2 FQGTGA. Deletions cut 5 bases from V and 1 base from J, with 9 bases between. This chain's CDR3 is CASSEQISGANVLTF. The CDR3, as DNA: TGTGCCAGCAGCGAACAGATTTCTGGGGCCAACGTCCTGACTTTC.

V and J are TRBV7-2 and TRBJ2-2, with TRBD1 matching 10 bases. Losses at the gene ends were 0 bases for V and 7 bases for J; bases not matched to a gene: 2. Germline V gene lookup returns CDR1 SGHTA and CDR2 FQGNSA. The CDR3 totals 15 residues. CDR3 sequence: CASSLAGQGLGELFF. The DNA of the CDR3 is TGTGCCAGCAGCTTAGCGGGACAGGGGCTCGGGGAGCTGTTTTTT.

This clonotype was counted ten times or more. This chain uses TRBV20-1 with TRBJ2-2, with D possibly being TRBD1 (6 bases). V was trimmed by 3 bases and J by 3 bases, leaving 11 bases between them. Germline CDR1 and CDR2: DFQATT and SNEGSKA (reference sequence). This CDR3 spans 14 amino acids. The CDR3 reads CSARTNRDTGELFF. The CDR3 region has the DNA TGCAGTGCTAGGACCAACAGGGACACCGGGGAGCTGTTTTTT.

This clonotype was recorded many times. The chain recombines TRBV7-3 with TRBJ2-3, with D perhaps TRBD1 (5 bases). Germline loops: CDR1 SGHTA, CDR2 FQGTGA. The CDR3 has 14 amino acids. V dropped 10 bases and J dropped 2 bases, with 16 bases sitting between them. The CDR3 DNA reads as TGTGCCATAACGAGATTAGGGGCCACAGATACGCAGTATTTT. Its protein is CAITRLGATDTQYF. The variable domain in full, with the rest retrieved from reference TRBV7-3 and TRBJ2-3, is GAGVSQTPSNKVTEKGKYVELRCDPISGHTALYWYRQSLGQGPEFLIYFQGTGAADDSGLPNDRFFAVRPEGSVSTLKIQRTERGDSAVYLCAITRLGATDTQYFGPGTRLTVL.

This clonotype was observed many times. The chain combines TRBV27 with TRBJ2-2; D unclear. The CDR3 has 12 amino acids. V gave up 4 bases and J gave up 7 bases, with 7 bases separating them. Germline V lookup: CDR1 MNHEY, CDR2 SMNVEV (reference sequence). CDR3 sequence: CASSSPVGELFF. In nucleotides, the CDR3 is TGTGCCAGCAGTTCGCCCGTCGGGGAGCTGTTTTTT.

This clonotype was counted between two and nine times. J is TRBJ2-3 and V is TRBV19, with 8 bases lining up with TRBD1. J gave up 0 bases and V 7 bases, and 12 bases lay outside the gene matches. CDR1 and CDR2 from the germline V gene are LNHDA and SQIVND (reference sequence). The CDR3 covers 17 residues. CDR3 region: CASNYPRDRLSTDTQYF. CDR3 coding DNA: TGTGCCAGTAATTATCCAAGGGACAGGCTAAGCACAGATACGCAGTATTTT.

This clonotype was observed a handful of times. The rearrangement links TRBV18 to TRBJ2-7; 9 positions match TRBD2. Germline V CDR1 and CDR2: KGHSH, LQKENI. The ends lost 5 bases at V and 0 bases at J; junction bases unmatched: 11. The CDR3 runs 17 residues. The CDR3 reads CASSSRLAVASSYEQYF. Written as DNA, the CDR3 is TGTGCCAGCTCATCTCGACTAGCGGTAGCGAGCTCCTACGAGCAGTACTTC.

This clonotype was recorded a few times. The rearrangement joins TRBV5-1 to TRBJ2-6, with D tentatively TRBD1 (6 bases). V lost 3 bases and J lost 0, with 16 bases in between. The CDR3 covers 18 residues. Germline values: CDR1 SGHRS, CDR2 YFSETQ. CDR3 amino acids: CASSSSYRVSSGANVLTF. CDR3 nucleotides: TGCGCCAGCAGCTCCAGTTACAGGGTTTCCTCTGGGGCCAACGTCCTGACTTTC.

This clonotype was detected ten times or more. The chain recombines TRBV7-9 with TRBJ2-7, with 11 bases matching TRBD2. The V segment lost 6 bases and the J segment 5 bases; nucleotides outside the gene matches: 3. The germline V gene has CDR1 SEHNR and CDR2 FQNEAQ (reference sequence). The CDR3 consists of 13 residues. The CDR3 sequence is CASSLAGGHEQYF. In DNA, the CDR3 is TGTGCCAGCAGTCTAGCGGGAGGCCACGAGCAGTACTTC.

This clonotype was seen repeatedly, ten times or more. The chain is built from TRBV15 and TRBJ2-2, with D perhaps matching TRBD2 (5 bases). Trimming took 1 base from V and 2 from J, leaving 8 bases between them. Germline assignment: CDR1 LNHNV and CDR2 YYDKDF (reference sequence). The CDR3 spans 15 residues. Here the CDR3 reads CATSRGPGNTGELFF. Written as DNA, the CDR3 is TGTGCCACCAGCAGAGGCCCGGGAAACACCGGGGAGCTGTTTTTT.

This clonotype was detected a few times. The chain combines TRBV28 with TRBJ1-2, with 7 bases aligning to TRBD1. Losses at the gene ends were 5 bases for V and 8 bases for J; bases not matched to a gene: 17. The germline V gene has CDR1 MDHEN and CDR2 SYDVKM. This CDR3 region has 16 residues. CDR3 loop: CASSPPGTAGGLGYTF. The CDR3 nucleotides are TGTGCCAGCAGTCCACCAGGGACAGCTGGGGGCTTAGGCTACACCTTC.

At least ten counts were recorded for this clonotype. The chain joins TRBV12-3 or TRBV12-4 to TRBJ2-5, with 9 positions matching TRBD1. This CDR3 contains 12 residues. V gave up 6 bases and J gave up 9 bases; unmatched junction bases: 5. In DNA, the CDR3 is TGTGCCAGCAGACGGGACAGGGCGGCCCAGTACTTC. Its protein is CASRRDRAAQYF.

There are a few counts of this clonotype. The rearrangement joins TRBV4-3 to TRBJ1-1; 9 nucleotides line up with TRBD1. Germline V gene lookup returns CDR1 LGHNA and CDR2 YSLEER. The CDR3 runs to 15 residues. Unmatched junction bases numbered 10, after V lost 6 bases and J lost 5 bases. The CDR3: CASRLSGTGTTEAFF. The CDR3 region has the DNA TGCGCCAGCAGACTCTCCGGGACAGGGACGACTGAAGCTTTCTTT.